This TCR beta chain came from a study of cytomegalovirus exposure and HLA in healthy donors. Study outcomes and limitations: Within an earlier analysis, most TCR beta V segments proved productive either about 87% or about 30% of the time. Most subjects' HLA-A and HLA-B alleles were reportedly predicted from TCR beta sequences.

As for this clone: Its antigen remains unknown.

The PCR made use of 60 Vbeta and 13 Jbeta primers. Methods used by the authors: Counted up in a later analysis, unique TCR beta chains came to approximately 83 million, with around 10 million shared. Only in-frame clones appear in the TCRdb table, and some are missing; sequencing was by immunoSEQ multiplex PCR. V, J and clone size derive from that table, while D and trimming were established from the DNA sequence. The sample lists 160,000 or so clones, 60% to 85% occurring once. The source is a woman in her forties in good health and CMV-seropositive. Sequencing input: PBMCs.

The chain's CDR3 is CAGTPSPGANVLTF. The CDR3 DNA is TGTGCCGGCACCCCCTCTCCTGGGGCCAACGTCCTGACTTTC. This chain uses TRBV2 with TRBJ2-6, with D hard to call. The CDR3 extends over 14 amino acids. V was clipped by 11 bases and J by 2 bases, with 13 bases between them. Germline V CDR1 and CDR2: SNHLY, FYNNEI. The full variable domain, rest sourced from reference TRBV2 and TRBJ2-6, is EPEVTQTPSHQVTQMGQEVILRCVPISNHLYFYWYRQILGQKVEFLVSFYNNEISEKSEIFDDQFSVERPDGSNFTLKIRSTKLEDSAMYFCAGTPSPGANVLTFGAGSRLTVL.